This TCR beta chain was sequenced for a study of OX40 agonist ivuxolimab in advanced cancers. Study-wide background: Clinicians treated patients with ivuxolimab, an agonistic anti-OX40 (CD134) antibody. Every patient in dose escalation had hepatocellular carcinoma, melanoma, renal cell or head and neck cancer.

Note on this clone: Its antigen remains unknown.

This CDR3 is 12 amino acids long. Trimming removed 4 bases from V and 6 bases from J, with 8 bases in between. The germline CDR1 and CDR2 sequences are SEHNR and FQNEAQ (reference sequence). Profiled with immunoSEQ multiplex PCR; TCRdb holds only in-frame clones, not every one. Among approximately 77,000 clones, approximately 92% were seen once, and the ten largest hold 0.32%. Study-wide results and caveats: Low normalized T-cell clonal expansion was additionally recorded for some nonresponders. On average, CD8+ T cells had more expanded clones than CD4+.

The clonotype comes from an adult with an advanced solid tumor such as melanoma, head and neck, liver or kidney cancer. The J gene is TRBJ2-3, the V gene TRBV7-9; D is possibly TRBD2 (6 bases). This sample comprised CD4+ or CD8+ T cells sorted from blood, obtained in a trial of the OX40 agonist ivuxolimab. CDR3 in amino acids: CASSSAGDTQYF. The CDR3 DNA sequence: TGTGCCAGCAGCTCCGCGGGGGATACGCAGTATTTT.